Below, 32 T cell receptor beta chains from the same sample are listed, as sequenced in a study of tumor and adjacent non-tumor tissue in lung cancer. RNA was extracted from bulk tissue without any cell sorting. A modified ARM-PCR protocol with three rounds of nested PCR amplified TCRbeta. TCRdb fed the multiplex PCR reads into MiXCR, producing one record per CDR3 protein. The sample includes 65,000 to 95,000 distinct CDR3 sequences, approximately 79% of them seen just once. Material for sequencing was lung tumor tissue. These receptors were obtained from a woman aged 45-65 years with non-small cell lung cancer.

A note on this clonotype: The CDR3 end shows no conserved phenylalanine or tryptophan, and so a read error is likely. The rearrangement links TRBV12-3 or TRBV12-4 to TRBJ2-7; no clear D. Trimming removed 3 bases from V and 2 bases from J, with 17 bases in between. This CDR3 has 16 amino acids. The CDR3, as DNA: TGTGCCAGCAGTTTCCGAGCGAGAGACCTACCCTACGAGCAGTACCTC. Translating gives CASSFRARDLPYEQYL.

Comment on this clonotype: One end of the junction does not line up with germline, which may come from a read error. This sequence joins TRBV29-1 and TRBJ2-1, with 11 bases that match TRBD2. CDR1 SQVTM and CDR2 ANQGSEA come from the germline V gene. The CDR3 extends over 15 amino acids. CDR3: CSVAKETSGIDELFF. The CDR3 DNA reads as TGCAGTGTCGCTAAGGAGACTAGCGGGATAGATGAGCTGTTCTTC.

With respect to this clonotype: This is likely a read error, given that the CDR3 carries no conserved phenylalanine or tryptophan at its end. The DNA is omitted, as the CDR3 cannot be located on it reliably, and the CDR3 follows TCRdb's listing. The chain recombines TRBV11-2 with TRBJ2-7; the table's D gene call, TRBD2, was not cross checked with the DNA. The V gene's germline CDR1 is SGHAT and CDR2 FQNNGV. The CDR3 is 15 amino acids long, termini counted. CDR3 sequence: CASSLSPSPSYGHYL.

As concerns this clonotype: Mismatch with germline at one junction end may stem from a read error. The rearrangement uses TRBV12-3 or TRBV12-4 and TRBJ2-5; D is perhaps TRBD1 (6 bases). The length of the CDR3 is 13 residues. CDR3 DNA sequence: TGTACCAGCAGTAAACAGGGTGAAGAGACCCAGTACTTC. It translates to CTSSKQGEETQYF.

On this clonotype: One end of the junction varies from germline; a read error may be responsible. V is TRBV24-1 and J is TRBJ2-2; 12 nucleotides line up with TRBD2. From germline, CDR1 is KGHDR and CDR2 SFDVKD. This CDR3 has 20 amino acids. CDR3 nucleotides: TGTGCCACCAATGATCCCGCCAGCCGACTAGCGGGAGAGGTCACCGGGAAGCTGTTTTTT. Its protein is CATNDPASRLAGEVTGKLFF.

The V and J genes are TRBV27 and TRBJ2-1; TRBD2 matches 8 bases. Germline values: CDR1 MNHEY, CDR2 SMNVEV (reference sequence). V was clipped by 1 base and J by 2 bases; unmatched bases: 4. The CDR3 is 16 amino acids. CDR3 amino acids: CASSLWSGGPYNEQFF. Written as DNA, the CDR3 is TGTGCCAGCAGTTTATGGTCGGGAGGGCCCTACAATGAGCAGTTCTTC.

As for this clonotype: This CDR3 is missing its conserved last phenylalanine or tryptophan, likely due to a read error. This rearrangement joins TRBV6-1 to TRBJ2-2; D ambiguous. The CDR3 is 14 amino acids. CDR1 is MNHNS, CDR2 SASEGT, per germline. V was pared by 5 bases and J by 6 bases, with 13 bases between. CDR3 sequence reads: CASSLSGSSGELFY. The CDR3 DNA reads as TGTGCCAGCAGTCTTTCTGGGTCATCCGGGGAGCTGTTTTAT.

The chain couples TRBV20-1 to TRBJ1-2; D gene uncertain. The CDR3 covers 13 residues. The germline CDR1 and CDR2 sequences are DFQATT and SNEGSKA (reference sequence). This CDR3 is CFAGEEPLYGYTF. The CDR3 bases are TGCTTTGCCGGGGAGGAACCGCTCTATGGCTACACCTTC.

The gene calls are TRBV29-1 and TRBJ2-3, with D uncertain. Germline CDR1 reads SQVTM; CDR2 reads ANQGSEA. V lost 6 bases, J lost 5 bases, and 18 bases lay in between. The CDR3 loop spans 14 amino acids. The CDR3 DNA is TGCAGCGTCCTGCAAGAGAGTGCTGTAGATACGCAGTATTTT. It translates to CSVLQESAVDTQYF.

Of note for this clonotype: Its ends do not fully match the called genes, so a read error is possible. As DNA, the CDR3 is TGCGCCAGCAGCCAAGATATGGGTTCTTATCCGGAGCAGTCCTTC. Translating gives CASSQDMGSYPEQSF. This chain links TRBV4-3 with TRBJ2-1; D is unclear. CDR3 size: 15 residues. The germline V gene has CDR1 LGHNA and CDR2 YSLEER.

On this clonotype itself: Compared with germline, one end of the junction differs, possibly owing to a read error. V is TRBV29-1 and J is TRBJ2-1, with no clear D. Germline V gives CDR1 SQVTM, CDR2 ANQGSEA. The CDR3 sequence is 13 residues long. CDR3 sequence: CSVVPYLYNVQFF. The CDR3 bases are TGCAGCGTTGTCCCATATCTCTACAATGTGCAGTTCTTC.

Regarding this clonotype: Its ends do not fully match the called genes, so a read error is possible. The V and J genes are TRBV11-2 and TRBJ2-3, with unresolved D. Germline CDR1 SGHAT, CDR2 FQNNGV. This CDR3 spans 14 amino acids. The CDR3 reads CVSSPSLYTDTQFF. The CDR3 DNA reads TGTGTCAGCAGCCCGTCGCTGTACACAGATACGCAGTTTTTT.

Comments on this clonotype: At one end, the junction sequence differs from germline, possibly due to a read error. The chain has TRBV6-5 and TRBJ2-3; 7 nucleotides align to TRBD1. CDR1 and CDR2 (germline): MNHEY, SVGAGI. This CDR3 contains 12 residues. Here the CDR3 reads CARSHRGDTQYF. The CDR3 DNA reads TGTGCCAGGAGCCACAGGGGAGATACACAGTATTTT.

In regard to this clonotype: The CDR3 does not end in the conserved phenylalanine or tryptophan, so this is likely a read error. The chain couples TRBV24-1 to TRBJ2-5, with D possibly TRBD2 on 5 matching bases. Germline CDR1 KGHDR, CDR2 SFDVKD. There are 12 residues in the CDR3. The V end lost 7 bases, the J end lost 5 bases, and 10 bases lay between the germline ends. The CDR3 loop is CATSEGMETQYL. For the CDR3, the DNA is TGTGCCACCAGCGAGGGCATGGAGACCCAGTACCTC.

This clonotype was picked up a small number of times. This chain uses TRBV27 with TRBJ1-4, with D hard to call. The CDR3 covers 16 residues. CDR1 and CDR2 from the germline V gene are MNHEY and SMNVEV (reference sequence). The V gene lost 4 bases and the J gene lost 0 bases, with 12 bases spanning the gap. The CDR3 is CASSYVQSATNEKLFF. In DNA, the CDR3 is TGTGCCAGCAGTTACGTTCAGAGCGCAACTAATGAAAAACTGTTTTTT.

A note on this clonotype: Its ends do not fully match the called genes, so a read error is possible. V and J are TRBV5-5 and TRBJ2-3, with D uncertain. Germline assignment: CDR1 SGHKS and CDR2 YYEKEE (reference sequence). CDR3 length: 15 amino acids. The CDR3 DNA reads as TGTGCCAGCACCTTGGGGTTGAATGGCACAGATACGCAGTATTTT. Its protein product is CASTLGLNGTDTQYF.

The chain recombines TRBV6-2 or TRBV6-3 with TRBJ2-5; D ambiguous. CDR1 MNHEY and CDR2 SVGEGT come from the germline V gene. CDR3 length: 12 amino acids. Trimming pared 6 bases from V and 7 bases from J, leaving 12 bases between. CDR3 in amino acids: CASRVAWATQYF. The CDR3 DNA is TGTGCCAGCAGAGTAGCATGGGCGACCCAGTACTTC.

As regards this clonotype: Sequence at one end of the junction differs from germline and may be a read error. The V and J genes are TRBV20-1 and TRBJ2-3; possibly TRBD1 for D (5 bases). The CDR3 sequence is 16 residues long. CDR1 is DFQATT and CDR2 is SNEGSKA in the germline V gene (reference sequence). CDR3 protein: CCARASQGSTVDRQYF. CDR3 nucleotides: TGCTGTGCTAGAGCCTCCCAGGGTAGTACGGTAGATAGGCAGTATTTT.

This clonotype appeared a few times. One end of the junction is discordant with germline, which a read error may explain. The genes are TRBV20-1 and TRBJ1-1; weak D call: TRBD1 (5 bases). This CDR3 comprises 15 residues. Germline-derived CDR1 and CDR2 are DFQATT and SNEGSKA (reference sequence). The CDR3: CGARGLEGSDTEAFF. In DNA form, the CDR3 reads TGCGGTGCTAGAGGGTTAGAGGGGTCGGACACTGAAGCTTTCTTT.

Turning to this clonotype: This is likely a read error, given that the CDR3 carries no conserved phenylalanine or tryptophan at its end. This rearrangement joins TRBV11-1 to TRBJ1-1; D is undetermined. The germline V gene encodes CDR1 SGHAT and CDR2 FQDESV (reference sequence). The CDR3 has 15 amino acids. CDR3 protein: CASSLDTGEGTEAFS. CDR3 DNA: TGTGCCAGTAGCTTAGATACCGGCGAGGGCACTGAAGCTTTCTCT.

This chain uses TRBV6-5 with TRBJ2-2; 7 bases agree with TRBD1. The V gene's germline CDR1 is MNHEY and CDR2 SVGAGI. Trimming took 6 bases from V and 3 from J; bases not matched to a gene: 13. CDR3 length: 17 amino acids. CDR3: CASRTRLGTEYTGELFF. The CDR3 DNA reads as TGTGCCAGCAGAACAAGGCTGGGGACAGAATACACCGGGGAGCTGTTTTTT.

Concerning this clonotype itself: A read error is likely, as this CDR3 ends without the conserved phenylalanine or tryptophan. It is unclear where the CDR3 begins or ends on the DNA, so no DNA is shown, and the CDR3 is as TCRdb lists it. The V call is TRBV5-6, the J call TRBJ2-3; the table names TRBD2, a call not compared with the DNA. CDR1 is SGHDT, CDR2 YYEEEE, per germline. A total of 15 residues make up the CDR3, ends included. CDR3 sequence reads: CASSFRLAGGDTQCI.

The rearrangement joins TRBV5-1 to TRBJ2-1; TRBD1 might be the D (5 bases). The germline V gene encodes CDR1 SGHRS and CDR2 YFSETQ. The V end was cut by 0 bases, the J end by 13 bases, with 14 bases between. The CDR3 is made up of 13 amino acids. This CDR3 is CASSLGQTGRQFF. CDR3 DNA sequence: TGCGCCAGCAGCTTGGGACAGACCGGGCGTCAGTTCTTC. The variable domain in full, completed from reference TRBV5-1 and TRBJ2-1, reads KAGVTQTPRYLIKTRGQQVTLSCSPISGHRSVSWYQQTPGQGLQFLFEYFSETQRNKGNFPGRFSGRQFSNSRSEMNVSTLELGDSALYLCASSLGQTGRQFFGPGTRLTVL.

This clonotype has a handful of counts. Germline and junction disagree at one end, which may indicate a read error. The chain joins TRBV6-1 to TRBJ2-7; 8 nucleotides agree with TRBD2. Germline CDR1 and CDR2: MNHNS and SASEGT. This CDR3 region has 18 residues. Written as DNA, the CDR3 is TGTACCAGCAGTGAAGCGCACGGGAGCGGGAGCGCATCAATTGGGCAGTACTTC. It specifies CTSSEAHGSGSASIGQYF.

This clonotype appeared once. A much larger clone differs by one base, so this may be a read error. The CDR3 loop reads CASRGDSAYEQYF. CDR3 coding DNA: TGTGCCAGCAGGGGGGACAGTGCCTACGAGCAGTACTTC. This chain links TRBV2 with TRBJ2-7; the match to TRBD1 covers 7 bases. The CDR3 has 13 residues. The germline CDR1 and CDR2 sequences are SNHLY and FYNNEI. The ends lost 6 bases at V and 2 bases at J; junction bases unmatched: 4.

On this clonotype itself: No conserved phenylalanine or tryptophan is present at the end of the CDR3, so a read error is the likely explanation. This chain links TRBV20-1 with TRBJ2-7, with D tentatively TRBD1 (6 bases). CDR3 length: 18 amino acids. Germline-derived CDR1 and CDR2 are DFQATT and SNEGSKA (reference sequence). Trimming cost V 1 base and J 2 bases, with 24 bases left between them. The CDR3 DNA reads as TGCAGTGCTAGAGGGGAAGTGGTGATCAGGGGTGTAACCTACGAGCAGTACCTC. It specifies CSARGEVVIRGVTYEQYL.

Remarks on this clonotype: One end of the junction fails to match germline, which may point to a read error. The gene calls are TRBV7-8 and TRBJ1-1; 12 bases line up with TRBD1. This CDR3 is 14 amino acids long. From germline, CDR1 is SGHVS and CDR2 FQNEAQ. As DNA, the CDR3 is TGTGCCAGCAGTTTAGGGACAGGGGGCACTGAAGATTTCTTT. Protein product: CASSLGTGGTEDFF.

The V call is TRBV12-3 or TRBV12-4, the J call TRBJ2-1; tentative D call: TRBD2 (6 bases). CDR3 length: 16 residues. The V end lost 7 bases, the J end lost 5 bases, and 21 bases lay between the germline ends. The CDR3 reads CASNPLSGVGHNEQFF. The CDR3, as DNA: TGTGCCAGCAATCCCTTATCGGGAGTAGGCCACAATGAGCAGTTCTTC.

In this sample, this clonotype turned up a few times. A much larger clone differs from this one at a single base, so this may be a read error. The gene calls are TRBV28 and TRBJ2-7; TRBD2 matches 7 bases. This CDR3 region has 15 residues. J gave up 4 bases and V 2 bases, and 8 bases lay outside the gene matches. The germline V gene encodes CDR1 MDHEN and CDR2 SYDVKM. The CDR3 region is CASSLPAGGSYEQYF. The CDR3 DNA follows: TGTGCCAGCAGTTTACCGGCTGGCGGGAGTTACGAGCAGTACTTC.

To note about this clonotype: One junction end does not reproduce the germline sequence, and a read error may be involved. This chain links TRBV6-1 with TRBJ2-2; 7 nucleotides line up with TRBD2. CDR1 is MNHNS and CDR2 is SASEGT in the germline V gene. The CDR3 loop spans 18 amino acids. As DNA, the CDR3 is TGTGTCAGCAGTGAGAGGGCTAGCGGAAGGAAGGACACCGGGGAGCTGTTTTTT. Translated: CVSSERASGRKDTGELFF.

At least ten counts were recorded for this clonotype. CDR3 DNA sequence: TGCAGTGCCCCTAGCGGGGGAGGCACCGGGGAGCTGTTTTTT. The encoded protein is CSAPSGGGTGELFF. The chain links TRBV20-1 to TRBJ2-2; 10 bases are a match to TRBD2. CDR1 and CDR2 (germline): DFQATT, SNEGSKA (reference sequence). Unmatched junction bases numbered 5, after V lost 6 bases and J lost 4 bases. The CDR3 loop spans 14 amino acids.

A word on this clonotype: One end of the junction is discordant with germline, which a read error may explain. J is TRBJ2-3 and V is TRBV14; a weak D match, TRBD1 (5 bases). The germline CDR1 and CDR2 sequences are SGHDN and FVKESK. The CDR3 runs to 19 residues. CDR3: CAGSQDGHRRGASTDTQYF. The CDR3 nucleotides read TGTGCCGGCAGCCAAGACGGGCACCGAAGGGGTGCTAGCACAGATACGCAGTATTTT.